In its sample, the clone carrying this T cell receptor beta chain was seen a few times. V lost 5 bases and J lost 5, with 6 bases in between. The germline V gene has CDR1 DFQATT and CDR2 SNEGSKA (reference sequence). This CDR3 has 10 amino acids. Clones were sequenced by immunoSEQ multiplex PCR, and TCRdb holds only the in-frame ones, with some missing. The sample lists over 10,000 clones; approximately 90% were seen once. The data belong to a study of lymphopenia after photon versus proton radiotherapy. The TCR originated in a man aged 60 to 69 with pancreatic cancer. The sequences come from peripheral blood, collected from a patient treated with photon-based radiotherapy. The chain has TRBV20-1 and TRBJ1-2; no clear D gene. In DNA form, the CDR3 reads TGCAGTGCTTTTGAATATGGCTACACCTTC. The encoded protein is CSAFEYGYTF.